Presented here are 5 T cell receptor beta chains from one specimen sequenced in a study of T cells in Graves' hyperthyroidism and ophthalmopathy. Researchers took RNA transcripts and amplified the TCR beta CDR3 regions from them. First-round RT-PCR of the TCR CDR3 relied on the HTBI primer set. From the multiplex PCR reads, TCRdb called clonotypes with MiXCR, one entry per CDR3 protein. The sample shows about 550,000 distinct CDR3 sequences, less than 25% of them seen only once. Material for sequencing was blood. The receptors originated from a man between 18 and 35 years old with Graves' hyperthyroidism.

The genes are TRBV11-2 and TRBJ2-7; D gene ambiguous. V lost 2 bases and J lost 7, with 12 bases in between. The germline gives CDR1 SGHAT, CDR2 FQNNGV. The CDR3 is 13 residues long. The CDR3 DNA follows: TGTGCCAGCAGCTTAAGGGCAATGTGGGAGCAGTACTTC. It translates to CASSLRAMWEQYF.

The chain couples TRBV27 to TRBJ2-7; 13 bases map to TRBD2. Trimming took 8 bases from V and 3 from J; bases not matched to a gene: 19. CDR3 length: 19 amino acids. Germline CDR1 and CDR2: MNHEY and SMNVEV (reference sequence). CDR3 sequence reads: CASVLRTSGSYLPIYEQYF. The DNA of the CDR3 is TGTGCCAGCGTGCTGAGGACTAGCGGGAGCTATTTGCCCATCTACGAGCAGTACTTC.

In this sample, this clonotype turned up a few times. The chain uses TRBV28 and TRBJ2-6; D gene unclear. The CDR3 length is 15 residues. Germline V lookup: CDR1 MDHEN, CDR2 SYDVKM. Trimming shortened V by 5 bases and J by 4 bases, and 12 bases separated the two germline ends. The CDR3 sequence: CASSPQVGGANVLTF. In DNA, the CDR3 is TGTGCCAGCAGTCCCCAGGTTGGGGGGGCCAACGTCCTGACTTTC.

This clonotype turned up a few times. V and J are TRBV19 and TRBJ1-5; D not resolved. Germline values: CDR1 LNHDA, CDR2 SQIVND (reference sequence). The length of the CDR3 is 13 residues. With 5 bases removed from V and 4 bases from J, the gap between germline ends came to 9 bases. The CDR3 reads CASSLIQNQPQHF. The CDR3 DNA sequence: TGTGCCAGTAGTTTGATTCAGAATCAGCCCCAGCATTTT.

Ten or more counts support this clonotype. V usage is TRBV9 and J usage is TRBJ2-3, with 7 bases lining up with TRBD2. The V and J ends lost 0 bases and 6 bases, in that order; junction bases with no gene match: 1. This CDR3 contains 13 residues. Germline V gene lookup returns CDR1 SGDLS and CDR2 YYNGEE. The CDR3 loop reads CASSVGGGDTQYF. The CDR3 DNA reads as TGTGCCAGCAGCGTAGGGGGGGGTGATACGCAGTATTTT. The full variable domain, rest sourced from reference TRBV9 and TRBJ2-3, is DSGVTQTPKHLITATGQRVTLRCSPRSGDLSVYWYQQSLDQGLQFLIQYYNGEERAKGNILERFSAQQFPDLHSELNLSSLELGDSALYFCASSVGGGDTQYFGPGTRLTVL.